This T cell receptor (beta chain) was observed in a study of technical replicates of blood from a few donors. The assay was immunoSEQ multiplex PCR, and TCRdb's table has in-frame clones only and misses some. Among 65,000 to 95,000 clones listed, roughly 98% were seen once. CDR1 is MGHRA, CDR2 YSYEKL, per germline. The CDR3 sequence is 13 residues long. Trimming cost V 0 bases and J 5 bases, with 7 bases left between them. The receptor comes from a human donor in good health. The rearrangement uses TRBV4-1 and TRBJ2-5, with D hard to call. Material: T cells isolated from PBMCs. The CDR3 DNA is TGCGCCAGCAGCCAAGATCACACGGAGACCCAGTACTTC. Translated, it gives CASSQDHTETQYF.